This TCR beta chain was captured by sequencing in a study of blood T cell repertoires in COVID-19. Overall study: Material from acute and convalescent COVID-19 was sourced from the United States, Italy and Spain. Nucleic acid was either cDNA or gDNA, and it came from T cells, B-cell-depleted T cells, or PBMCs.

Trimming removed 4 bases from V and 9 bases from J; junction bases left unmatched: 9. This CDR3 spans 14 amino acids. In the source study's methods: Amplification of reference gene primers was used by the study to estimate nucleated cell counts. Method: immunoSEQ multiplex PCR; TCRdb's copy keeps in-frame clones and lacks some. That table supplies the V and J calls and clone size; D and trimming were determined from the DNA. The top ten clones hold over 35% of a sample with approximately 90,000 clones, around 85% of them seen once. V and J are TRBV23-1 and TRBJ2-4; 7 bases line up with TRBD1. TRBV23-1 is noted as an ORF with a role that remains uncertain. The material sequenced was peripheral blood. The TCR sequence derives from a man aged 80 or over with acute or convalescent COVID-19. CDR3 nucleotides: TGCGCCAGCAGTCCGGGTGACAGGGTGGGCATTCAGTACTTC. Translated: CASSPGDRVGIQYF.